The 21 T cell receptor beta chains in this list originate from one sample, sequenced in a study of OX40 agonist ivuxolimab in advanced cancers. Assay used: immunoSEQ multiplex PCR; TCRdb lists only in-frame clones, some missing. Seen here are tens of thousands of clones, over 80% observed once, and the top ten hold under 0.4%. Sequencing was performed on CD4+ or CD8+ T cells sorted from blood, taken in a trial of the OX40 agonist ivuxolimab. The receptors here all came from an adult with an advanced solid tumor such as melanoma, head and neck, liver or kidney cancer.

This chain joins TRBV4-1 and TRBJ1-1, with D unclear. Germline V lookup: CDR1 MGHRA, CDR2 YSYEKL. V lost 1 base and J 3 bases, leaving 12 bases between the germline ends. CDR3 length equals 15 residues. In nucleotides, the CDR3 is TGCGCCAGCAGCCAAGGACGGTTGGGGTACACTGAAGCTTTCTTT. It translates to CASSQGRLGYTEAFF.

The J gene is TRBJ1-4, the V gene TRBV5-1; 11 positions match TRBD1. V gave up 4 bases and J gave up 3 bases; unmatched junction bases: 8. The CDR3 is made up of 17 amino acids. Germline V CDR1 and CDR2: SGHRS, YFSETQ. The CDR3 bases are TGCGCCAGCAGCCTCATCGGACAGGGGGCACCTAATGAAAAACTGTTTTTT. Protein product: CASSLIGQGAPNEKLFF.

Concerning this clone: Additional DNA sequences in this sample encode the identical CDR3. The chain combines TRBV19 with TRBJ2-2; weak D call: TRBD1 (6 bases). The CDR3 consists of 14 residues. V dropped 6 bases and J dropped 4 bases, with 12 bases sitting between them. Germline assignment: CDR1 LNHDA and CDR2 SQIVND (reference sequence). CDR3 in amino acids: CASSTLGGTGELFF. CDR3 bases: TGTGCCAGTAGCACTTTAGGGGGCACCGGGGAGCTGTTTTTT.

The chain couples TRBV4-1 to TRBJ1-5; D uncertain. Trimming pared 0 bases from V and 5 bases from J, leaving 8 bases between. The CDR3 is made up of 14 amino acids. Per germline, CDR1 MGHRA and CDR2 YSYEKL. CDR3 in amino acids: CASSQDERDQPQHF. CDR3 DNA sequence: TGCGCCAGCAGCCAAGATGAAAGAGATCAGCCCCAGCATTTT.

V usage is TRBV7-8 and J usage is TRBJ2-2; the D gene is possibly TRBD2 (5 bases). The germline CDR1 and CDR2 sequences are SGHVS and FQNEAQ. Trimming shortened V by 5 bases and J by 2 bases, and 12 bases separated the two germline ends. The CDR3 runs 15 residues. CDR3 residues: CASSPREGNTGELFF. DNA for the CDR3: TGTGCCAGCAGCCCCCGAGAGGGAAACACCGGGGAGCTGTTTTTT.

The CDR3: CASSSRTVEAFF. The CDR3, as DNA: TGTGCCAGCAGTTCCCGGACAGTTGAAGCTTTCTTT. This chain uses TRBV6-5 with TRBJ1-1; D might be TRBD1 (6 bases). CDR3 size: 12 residues. Per the germline V gene, CDR1 is MNHEY and CDR2 is SVGAGI. The ends were cut back, 4 bases at V and 7 bases at J, with 10 bases in the middle.

V is TRBV14 and J is TRBJ1-2; D is unclear. Germline values: CDR1 SGHDN, CDR2 FVKESK. V lost 6 bases, J lost 10 bases, and 15 bases lay in between. The CDR3 is 12 amino acids. The DNA of the CDR3 is TGTGCCAGCAGGGACTTCGGGCGGACCTACACCTTC. Its translation: CASRDFGRTYTF.

In this sample, this clone turned up once. The rearrangement uses TRBV9 and TRBJ2-3; D not certain. Trimming shortened V by 0 bases and J by 6 bases, and 5 bases separated the two germline ends. The CDR3 is made up of 12 amino acids. Germline CDR1 reads SGDLS; CDR2 reads YYNGEE. This CDR3 reads CASSVGVDTQYF. For the CDR3, the DNA is TGTGCCAGCAGCGTAGGTGTGGATACGCAGTATTTT.

The J gene is TRBJ2-5, the V gene TRBV4-2; possible D gene TRBD2, 5 bases. The CDR3 length is 12 residues. Germline V gene sequence: CDR1 LGHNA, CDR2 YNFKEQ. V lost 11 bases to trimming and J lost 4 bases, with 14 bases between them. CDR3 DNA sequence: TGTGCCTCTGCCCGGGATGGAGAGACCCAGTACTTC. It translates to CASARDGETQYF.

The genes are TRBV19 and TRBJ1-3, with a tentative D call TRBD1 (5 bases). Trimming left V 3 bases short and J 4 bases short, with 16 bases between. The CDR3 is made up of 16 amino acids. The germline V gene encodes CDR1 LNHDA and CDR2 SQIVND (reference sequence). This CDR3 is CASSIRGQGGGNTIYF. As DNA, the CDR3 is TGTGCCAGTAGTATTCGAGGCCAGGGTGGAGGAAACACCATATATTTT.

The CDR3 here is CASSVRLAGGPDEQFF. CDR3 in DNA: TGTGCCAGCAGCGTCCGACTAGCGGGAGGGCCTGATGAGCAGTTCTTC. The chain links TRBV9 to TRBJ2-1; the match to TRBD2 covers 14 bases. J lost 8 bases, V lost 2 bases, and 6 bases had no gene match. Germline CDR1 is SGDLS and CDR2 is YYNGEE. The length of the CDR3 is 16 residues.

The rearrangement links TRBV19 to TRBJ2-1, with D unclear. This CDR3 has 15 residues. Trimming pared 2 bases from V and 7 bases from J, leaving 15 bases between. Germline loops: CDR1 LNHDA, CDR2 SQIVND (reference sequence). The CDR3 protein is CASSINWSGLNEQFF. DNA of the CDR3: TGTGCCAGTAGTATAAACTGGTCCGGGTTAAATGAGCAGTTCTTC.

The gene calls are TRBV5-4 and TRBJ2-3; no definite D call. This CDR3 has 15 residues. Germline V gene data show CDR1 as SGHNT and CDR2 as YYREEE (reference sequence). V dropped 4 bases and J dropped 0 bases, with 12 bases sitting between them. This CDR3 is CASSLASASTDTQYF. The CDR3 coding sequence is TGTGCCAGCAGCCTCGCGAGTGCGAGCACAGATACGCAGTATTTT.

The rearrangement joins TRBV5-1 to TRBJ2-5; D is unclear. V was pared by 4 bases and J by 5 bases, with 15 bases between. Germline loops: CDR1 SGHRS, CDR2 YFSETQ. The length of the CDR3 is 14 residues. The CDR3 sequence: CASSVVGSAETQYF. DNA of the CDR3: TGCGCCAGCAGCGTGGTGGGGTCCGCGGAGACCCAGTACTTC.

The chain recombines TRBV7-9 with TRBJ2-1; no clear D. The CDR3 loop spans 12 amino acids. The V and J ends lost 6 bases and 8 bases respectively, with 11 bases between them. Germline V gene data show CDR1 as SEHNR and CDR2 as FQNEAQ (reference sequence). As DNA, the CDR3 is TGTGCCAGCAGAAAAGGGTTGGATGAGCAGTTCTTC. This sequence encodes CASRKGLDEQFF.

The chain employs TRBV28 and TRBJ1-3; possible D gene TRBD1, 5 bases. The CDR3 has 19 amino acids. V lost 2 bases and J 0 bases, leaving 20 bases between the germline ends. Germline CDR1 is MDHEN and CDR2 is SYDVKM. CDR3 sequence (DNA): TGTGCCAGCAGTTTAGCGGTCCGGGACCGAGCACGCTCTGGAAACACCATATATTTT. Its translation is CASSLAVRDRARSGNTIYF.

The V call is TRBV11-2, the J call TRBJ2-6; 7 bases agree with TRBD1. The CDR3 is 17 amino acids. Unmatched junction bases numbered 7, after V lost 3 bases and J lost 2 bases. Germline values: CDR1 SGHAT, CDR2 FQNNGV. The CDR3 DNA sequence: TGTGCCAGCAGCTTCGACAGGGCAGGAGCTGGGGCCAACGTCCTGACTTTC. Its protein is CASSFDRAGAGANVLTF.

CDR3 sequence: CASGGTGESTDTQYF. Here the CDR3 DNA reads TGTGCCAGCGGCGGAACCGGGGAAAGCACAGATACGCAGTATTTT. V is TRBV6-5 and J is TRBJ2-3; D possibly corresponds to TRBD2 (5 bases). V lost 8 bases to trimming and J lost 0 bases, with 15 bases between them. Germline V lookup: CDR1 MNHEY, CDR2 SVGAGI. The CDR3 loop spans 15 amino acids.

The chain employs TRBV27 and TRBJ2-5, with D hard to call. Trimming took 6 bases from V and 1 from J, leaving 9 bases between them. CDR1 and CDR2 (germline): MNHEY, SMNVEV (reference sequence). The CDR3 is made up of 13 amino acids. This CDR3 is CASRAGSQETQYF. CDR3 DNA sequence: TGTGCCAGCAGGGCCGGGTCCCAAGAGACCCAGTACTTC.

This chain joins TRBV15 and TRBJ2-3, with 12 positions matching TRBD2. The length of the CDR3 is 16 residues. CDR1 LNHNV and CDR2 YYDKDF come from the germline V gene (reference sequence). After removal of 4 bases from V and 1 base from J, the junction contained 3 bases not matched to a gene. The CDR3 DNA reads as TGTGCCACCAGCACCCGGACTAGCGGGGGCACAGATACGCAGTATTTT. Residues: CATSTRTSGGTDTQYF.

The chain recombines TRBV11-2 with TRBJ1-1; D is possibly TRBD1 (5 bases). The length of the CDR3 is 13 residues. The germline V and J ends were trimmed by 5 bases and 10 bases, with 17 bases remaining between them. Germline values: CDR1 SGHAT, CDR2 FQNNGV. CDR3 sequence: CASSLVESGRAFF. DNA for the CDR3: TGTGCCAGCAGCCTAGTGGAGTCGGGGCGAGCTTTCTTT.